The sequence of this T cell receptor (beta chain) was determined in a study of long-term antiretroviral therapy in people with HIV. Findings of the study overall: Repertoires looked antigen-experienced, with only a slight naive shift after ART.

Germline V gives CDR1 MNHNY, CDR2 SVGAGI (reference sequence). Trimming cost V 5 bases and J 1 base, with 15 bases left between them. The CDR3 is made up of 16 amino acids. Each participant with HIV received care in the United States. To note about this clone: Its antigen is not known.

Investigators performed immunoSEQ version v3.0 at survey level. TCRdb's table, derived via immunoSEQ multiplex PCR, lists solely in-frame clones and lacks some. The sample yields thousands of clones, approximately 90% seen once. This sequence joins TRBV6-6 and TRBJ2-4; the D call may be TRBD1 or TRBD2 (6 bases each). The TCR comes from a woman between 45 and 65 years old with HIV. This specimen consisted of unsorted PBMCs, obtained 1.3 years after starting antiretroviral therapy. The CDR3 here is CASSTGGESAKNIQYF. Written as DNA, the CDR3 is TGTGCCAGCAGTACCGGGGGCGAATCTGCCAAAAACATTCAGTACTTC.